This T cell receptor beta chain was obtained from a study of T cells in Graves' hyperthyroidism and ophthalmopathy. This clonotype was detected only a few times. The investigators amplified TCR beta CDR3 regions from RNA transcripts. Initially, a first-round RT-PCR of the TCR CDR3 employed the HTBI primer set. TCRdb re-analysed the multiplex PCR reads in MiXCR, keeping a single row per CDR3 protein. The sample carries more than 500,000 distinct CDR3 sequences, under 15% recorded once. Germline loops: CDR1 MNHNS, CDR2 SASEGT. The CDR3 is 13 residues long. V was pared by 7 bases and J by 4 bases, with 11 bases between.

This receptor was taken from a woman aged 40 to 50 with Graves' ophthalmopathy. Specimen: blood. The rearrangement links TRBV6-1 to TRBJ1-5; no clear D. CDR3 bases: TGTGCCAGCAAACGTACGGGAAATCAGCCCCAGCATTTT. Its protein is CASKRTGNQPQHF.